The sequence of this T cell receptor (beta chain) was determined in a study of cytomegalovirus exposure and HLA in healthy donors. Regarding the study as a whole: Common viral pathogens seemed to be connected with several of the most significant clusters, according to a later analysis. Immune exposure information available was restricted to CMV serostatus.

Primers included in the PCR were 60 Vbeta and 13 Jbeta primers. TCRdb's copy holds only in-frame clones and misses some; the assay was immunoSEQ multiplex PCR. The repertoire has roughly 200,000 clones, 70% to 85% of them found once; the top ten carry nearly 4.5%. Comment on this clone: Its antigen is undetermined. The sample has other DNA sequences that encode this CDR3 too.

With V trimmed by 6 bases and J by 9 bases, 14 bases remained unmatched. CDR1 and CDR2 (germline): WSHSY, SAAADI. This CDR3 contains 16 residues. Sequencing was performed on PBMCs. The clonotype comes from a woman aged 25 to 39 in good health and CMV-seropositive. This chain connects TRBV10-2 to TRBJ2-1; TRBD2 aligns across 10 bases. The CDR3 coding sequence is TGCGCCAGCAGACCGTTGGCTAGCGGGAGCGGAAGTGAGCAGTTCTTC. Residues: CASRPLASGSGSEQFF.